Listed below are T cell receptor beta chains from one sample, sequenced in a study of blood T cell repertoires in COVID-19. Assay used: immunoSEQ multiplex PCR; TCRdb lists only in-frame clones, some missing. The sample yields about 200,000 clones, around four fifths seen once. The sequencing input was peripheral blood. Receptors originate from a man aged 55 to 70 with COVID-19, enrolled during active disease. The CDR3 runs from the conserved cysteine through the conserved F or W. A D gene is named only where the DNA matches it firmly. The size entry is marked missing in some rows and otherwise reads once, few, many or a size class.

J gene	clone size	V gene	D gene	CDR3 DNA	CDR3 protein
TRBJ1-6	once	TRBV11-2	NA	TGTGCCAGCAGCTCGACAGCCACACCCCTCCACTTT	CASSSTATPLHF
TRBJ2-4	NA	TRBV27	NA	TGTGCCAGCAGTATGACTAGTCCCGTCTCCATTCAGTACTTC	CASSMTSPVSIQYF
TRBJ2-7	NA	TRBV7-8	TRBD2	TGTGCCAGCAGCTCAATCGGGACTAGCTATCGCGAGCAGTACTTC	CASSSIGTSYREQYF
TRBJ1-4	NA	TRBV10-2	NA	TGCGCCAGCAGTGAGTCGACACCTTCTAATGAAAAACTGTTTTTT	CASSESTPSNEKLFF
TRBJ1-5	NA	TRBV24-1	NA	TGTGCCACCAGTGATCCTGGGATGGGAGGCAATCAGCCCCAGCATTTT	CATSDPGMGGNQPQHF
TRBJ1-5	NA	TRBV2	TRBD1	TGTGCCAGCAGTTCTAGACAGGGGGGTCAGCCCCAGCATTTT	CASSSRQGGQPQHF
TRBJ2-1	NA	TRBV11-2	TRBD2	TGTGCCACAGTTCATAGCGGGAGGGCCGTAGATGAGCAGTTCTTC	CATVHSGRAVDEQFF
TRBJ1-3	NA	TRBV10-3	TRBD1	TGTGCCATCAATCCTGACAGGGTGGCTGGAAACACCATATATTTT	CAINPDRVAGNTIYF
TRBJ1-1	few	TRBV4-1	TRBD1	TGCGCCAGCAGCTACCGGGACAGGGAATATATGAACACTGAAGCTTTCTTT	CASSYRDREYMNTEAFF
TRBJ2-1	NA	TRBV12-3/TRBV12-4	NA	TGTGCCAGCAGTTTAACTAACAATGAGCAGTTCTTC	CASSLTNNEQFF
TRBJ2-7	NA	TRBV2	TRBD2	TGTGCCAGCAGTGAACTAACGACTAGCCACTTC	CASSELTTSHF
TRBJ1-1	NA	TRBV11-2	TRBD1	TGTGCCAGCAGCTTACCTCCGGGACAGCGGAACACTGAAGCTTTCTTT	CASSLPPGQRNTEAFF
TRBJ1-3	NA	TRBV5-1	NA	TGCGCCAGCAGACCCGGCAGGGGAATATATGGAAACACCATATATTTT	CASRPGRGIYGNTIYF
TRBJ2-7	NA	TRBV12-3/TRBV12-4	NA	TGTGCCAGCAGTTCCCGACAAGCCGAGCAGTACTTC	CASSSRQAEQYF